This T cell receptor beta chain comes out of a study of cytomegalovirus exposure and HLA in healthy donors. Study information: Earlier, approximately 190 million T cells were analyzed, and about 120 million unique TCR beta sequences were found among them.

Donors showed nominal health when sampled, although they likely had unrecorded immune exposures. J lost 0 bases, V lost 4 bases, and 4 bases had no gene match. The CDR3 extends over 15 amino acids. CDR1 and CDR2 (germline): SGHAT, FQNNGV. Remarks on this clone: What it binds is unknown.

Broader study findings: The study recorded 160 or so TCR beta chains that were cytomegalovirus-associated. An analysis done earlier found most TCR beta V segments productive about 87% or about 30% of the time.

The PCR was carried out with 60 Vbeta primers and 13 Jbeta primers. Only in-frame clones appear in the TCRdb table, and some are missing; sequencing was by immunoSEQ multiplex PCR. The data contain roughly 110,000 clones, more than 75% of them singletons. Sequencing was done on a sample of PBMCs. This TCR was sampled from a woman aged 45-59 years in good health and CMV-seropositive. The J gene is TRBJ1-1, the V gene TRBV11-2; TRBD1 matches 8 bases. The CDR3 nucleotides read TGTGCCAGCAGCTCCCGGACAGGGTTGAACACTGAAGCTTTCTTT. This codes for CASSSRTGLNTEAFF.